The following is a TCR beta chain sequence with its context. Its cognate antigen is unknown. TCRdb re-derived calls from the RT-PCR reads in MiXCR, one entry per CDR3 protein. The sample lists about 780,000 distinct CDR3 sequences, approximately 17% occurring once. The CDR3 length is 15 residues. V lost 0 bases, J lost 0 bases, and 6 bases lay in between. CDR1 and CDR2 (germline): SGDLS, YYNGEE. The data are from a study of response to subunit inactivated influenza vaccine. General study findings and limits: Few additional T cells are recruited per seasonal influenza vaccination, authors suggested.

V gene TRBV9 combines with J gene TRBJ2-2, with D perhaps matching TRBD1 (6 bases). The sequencing used PBMCs from blood, collected about 5 days after vaccination. The clonotype originates from a man between 50 and 59 years old who received an inactivated influenza vaccine. CDR3 nucleotide sequence: TGTGCCAGCAGCGTAGGGACAGCGAACACCGGGGAGCTGTTTTTT. Translated, it gives CASSVGTANTGELFF.